These 14 T cell receptor beta chains were all obtained from the same sample, sequenced in a study of blood T cell repertoires in COVID-19. Sequencing used immunoSEQ multiplex PCR; TCRdb keeps in-frame clones, though not all of them. The table has over 150,000 clones, approximately 80% seen once; the top ten hold 2.9%. Specimen: peripheral blood. The receptors here all came from a woman aged 55-70 years with acute or convalescent COVID-19.

The chain is built from TRBV28 and TRBJ1-5; D may be TRBD1 (6 bases). CDR1 and CDR2 (germline): MDHEN, SYDVKM. The V gene lost 9 bases and the J gene lost 0 bases, with 12 bases spanning the gap. This CDR3 is 14 amino acids long. CDR3 nucleotides: TGTGCCAGTAAGGGACATTTTAGCAATCAGCCCCAGCATTTT. It is translated as CASKGHFSNQPQHF.

The chain employs TRBV2 and TRBJ1-3, with D perhaps matching TRBD1 (5 bases). Germline CDR1 and CDR2: SNHLY and FYNNEI. The CDR3 is made up of 14 amino acids. The germline V and J ends were trimmed by 3 bases and 0 bases, with 6 bases remaining between them. This chain's CDR3 is CASSEGLSGNTIYF. The CDR3 nucleotides are TGTGCCAGCAGTGAGGGACTCTCTGGAAACACCATATATTTT.

The V call is TRBV5-1, the J call TRBJ2-5; 8 bases are shared with TRBD2. This CDR3 is built from 15 residues. J gave up 2 bases and V 1 base, and 4 bases lay outside the gene matches. The V gene's germline CDR1 is SGHRS and CDR2 YFSETQ. CDR3 residues: CASSLPTGGQETQYF. Here the CDR3 DNA reads TGCGCCAGCAGCTTGCCTACGGGGGGGCAAGAGACCCAGTACTTC.

The chain has TRBV6-5 and TRBJ1-2, with D maybe TRBD1 (6 bases). CDR3 length: 14 amino acids. V was cut by 2 bases and J by 5 bases, with 12 bases left in between. The germline CDR1 and CDR2 sequences are MNHEY and SVGAGI. Here the CDR3 DNA reads TGTGCCAGCAGTTACGCGACAGGAAAATATGGCTACACCTTC. It yields the protein CASSYATGKYGYTF.

The chain couples TRBV7-2 to TRBJ1-1, with D tentatively TRBD1 (5 bases). The V gene's germline CDR1 is SGHTA and CDR2 FQGNSA. The CDR3 contains 16 residues. V lost 4 bases, J lost 0 bases, and 15 bases lay in between. The CDR3 DNA follows: TGTGCCAGCAGCTATACACCTAAGGGGATGAACACTGAAGCTTTCTTT. It translates to CASSYTPKGMNTEAFF.

This clone was seen a single time. The V call is TRBV19, the J call TRBJ1-2, with TRBD1 matching over 7 bases. The CDR3 is 14 amino acids. The junction had 8 bases not matched to a gene; V was cut back by 6 bases and J by 4 bases. The germline CDR1 and CDR2 sequences are LNHDA and SQIVND (reference sequence). The CDR3 spells CASSQTGNTYGYTF. The CDR3 DNA reads as TGTGCCAGTAGCCAGACAGGGAATACCTATGGCTACACCTTC.

This clone is a singleton in its sample. The rearrangement joins TRBV2 to TRBJ2-7; the match to TRBD1 covers 9 bases. Trimming at V came to 6 bases and at J to 6 bases, leaving 9 bases not matched to a gene. The CDR3 is 14 residues long. Germline lookup yields CDR1 SNHLY and CDR2 FYNNEI. The CDR3 loop reads CASRGQGRGGEQYF. The DNA of the CDR3 is TGTGCCAGCAGAGGACAGGGGAGGGGTGGCGAGCAGTACTTC.

This chain joins TRBV7-9 and TRBJ2-1; D is possibly TRBD2 (5 bases). The CDR3 runs 12 residues. The V and J ends lost 2 bases and 12 bases respectively, with 11 bases between them. Germline V gene data show CDR1 as SEHNR and CDR2 as FQNEAQ (reference sequence). CDR3 nucleotides: TGTGCCAGCAGCTTATTCCCCGAGGGGCAGTTCTTC. Its protein product is CASSLFPEGQFF.

The V call is TRBV7-2, the J call TRBJ2-5; D is possibly TRBD1 (5 bases). The V gene lost 2 bases and the J gene lost 0 bases, with 13 bases spanning the gap. CDR3 length equals 16 residues. Per the germline V gene, CDR1 is SGHTA and CDR2 is FQGNSA. CDR3 sequence reads: CASSLQGLMYQETQYF. The CDR3 nucleotides are TGTGCCAGCAGCTTACAGGGCCTAATGTACCAAGAGACCCAGTACTTC.

The J gene is TRBJ1-1, the V gene TRBV7-3, with 9 bases identical to TRBD1. J gave up 3 bases and V 10 bases, and 6 bases lay outside the gene matches. Germline V CDR1 and CDR2: SGHTA, FQGTGA. This CDR3 spans 13 amino acids. The CDR3 loop reads CATGRQGDTEAFF. DNA of the CDR3: TGTGCCACCGGGAGACAGGGGGACACTGAAGCTTTCTTT. The whole variable domain, remainder taken from reference TRBV7-3 and TRBJ1-1, is GAGVSQTPSNKVTEKGKYVELRCDPISGHTALYWYRQSLGQGPEFLIYFQGTGAADDSGLPNDRFFAVRPEGSVSTLKIQRTERGDSAVYLCATGRQGDTEAFFGQGTRLTVV.

The CDR3 reads CASTANSGGAGEQYF. The CDR3 nucleotides read TGTGCCAGCACGGCCAATAGCGGGGGGGCCGGCGAGCAGTACTTC. The V call is TRBV7-2, the J call TRBJ2-7; 11 bases match TRBD2. This CDR3 comprises 15 residues. With V trimmed by 7 bases and J by 6 bases, 11 bases remained unmatched. The germline V gene has CDR1 SGHTA and CDR2 FQGNSA.

The V gene is TRBV20-1, the J gene TRBJ2-1; D is unclear. The CDR3 has 14 residues. Trimming shortened V by 3 bases and J by 8 bases, and 17 bases separated the two germline ends. Per the germline V gene, CDR1 is DFQATT and CDR2 is SNEGSKA (reference sequence). The CDR3 nucleotides read TGCAGTGCTAGTCCTACCCGATCCCGCCATGAGCAGTTCTTC. Protein sequence: CSASPTRSRHEQFF.

The chain recombines TRBV27 with TRBJ2-7; 8 bases are a match to TRBD1. Germline CDR1 reads MNHEY; CDR2 reads SMNVEV (reference sequence). The CDR3 sequence is 16 residues long. V dropped 3 bases and J dropped 1; count of bases not matched to a gene: 8. The CDR3 protein is CASSFSPRTGSYEQYF. For the CDR3, the DNA is TGTGCCAGCAGTTTTTCCCCGCGGACAGGGTCCTACGAGCAGTACTTC.

The V and J genes are TRBV15 and TRBJ2-7; 7 nucleotides align to TRBD1. The CDR3 extends over 14 amino acids. The germline V gene has CDR1 LNHNV and CDR2 YYDKDF (reference sequence). V shed 0 bases and J 3 bases; nucleotides not matched to a gene: 2. DNA of the CDR3: TGTGCCACCAGCAGAGATGGGGACAGCTACGAGCAGTACTTC. This sequence encodes CATSRDGDSYEQYF.